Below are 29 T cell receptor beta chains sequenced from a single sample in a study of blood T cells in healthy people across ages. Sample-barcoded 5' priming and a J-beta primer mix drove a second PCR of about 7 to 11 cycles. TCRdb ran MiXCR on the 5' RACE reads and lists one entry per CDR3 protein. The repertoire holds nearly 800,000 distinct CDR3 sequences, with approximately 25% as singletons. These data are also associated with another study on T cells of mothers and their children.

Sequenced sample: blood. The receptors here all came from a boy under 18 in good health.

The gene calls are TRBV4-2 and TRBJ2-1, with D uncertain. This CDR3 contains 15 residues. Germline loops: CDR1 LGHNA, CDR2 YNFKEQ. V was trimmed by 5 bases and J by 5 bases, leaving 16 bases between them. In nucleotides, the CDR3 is TGTGCCAGCAGCGAAGTAGCTGCCGAACACAATGAGCAGTTCTTC. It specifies CASSEVAAEHNEQFF.

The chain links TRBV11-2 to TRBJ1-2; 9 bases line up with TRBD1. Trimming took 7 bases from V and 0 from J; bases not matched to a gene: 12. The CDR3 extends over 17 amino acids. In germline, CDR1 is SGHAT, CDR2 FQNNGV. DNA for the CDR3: TGTGCCAGCAACCCTCGGGACAGGGACGTAGCTAACTATGGCTACACCTTC. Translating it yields CASNPRDRDVANYGYTF.

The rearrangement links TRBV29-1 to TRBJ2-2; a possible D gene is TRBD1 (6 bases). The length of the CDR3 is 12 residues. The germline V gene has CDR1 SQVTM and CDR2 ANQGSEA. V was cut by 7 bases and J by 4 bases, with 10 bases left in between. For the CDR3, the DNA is TGCAGCGGGGTGGACAGCACCGGGGAGCTGTTTTTT. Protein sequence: CSGVDSTGELFF.

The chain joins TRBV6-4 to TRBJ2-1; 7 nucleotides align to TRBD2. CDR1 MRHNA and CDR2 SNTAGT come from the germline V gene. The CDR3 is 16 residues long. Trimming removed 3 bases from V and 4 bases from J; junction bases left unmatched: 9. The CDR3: CASSESISSGYNEQFF. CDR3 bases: TGTGCCAGCAGTGAAAGTATATCTAGCGGTTACAATGAGCAGTTCTTC.

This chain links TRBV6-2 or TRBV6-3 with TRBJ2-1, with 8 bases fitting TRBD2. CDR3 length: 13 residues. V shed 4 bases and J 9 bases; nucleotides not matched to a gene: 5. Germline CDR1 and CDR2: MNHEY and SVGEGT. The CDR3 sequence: CASSFYREGEQFF. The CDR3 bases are TGTGCCAGCAGTTTCTACCGGGAGGGTGAGCAGTTCTTC.

Here the CDR3 reads CASSYGTVCKQYF. In nucleotides, the CDR3 is TGTGCCAGCAGTTATGGGACAGTCTGCAAGCAGTACTTC. The rearrangement joins TRBV6-2 or TRBV6-3 to TRBJ2-7, with TRBD1 matching over 7 bases. The V segment lost 3 bases and the J segment 8 bases; nucleotides outside the gene matches: 7. Germline-derived CDR1 and CDR2 are MNHEY and SVGEGT. The CDR3 length is 13 residues.

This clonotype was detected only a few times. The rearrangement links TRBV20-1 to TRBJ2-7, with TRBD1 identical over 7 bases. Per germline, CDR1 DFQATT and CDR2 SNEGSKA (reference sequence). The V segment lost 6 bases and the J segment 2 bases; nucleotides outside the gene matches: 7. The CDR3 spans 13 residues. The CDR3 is CSAGTGVPYEQYF. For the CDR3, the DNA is TGCAGTGCAGGAACAGGGGTTCCCTACGAGCAGTACTTC.

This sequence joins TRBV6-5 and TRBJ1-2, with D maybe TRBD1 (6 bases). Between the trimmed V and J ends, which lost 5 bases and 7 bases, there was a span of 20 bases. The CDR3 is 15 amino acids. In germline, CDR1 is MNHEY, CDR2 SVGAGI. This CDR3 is CASSRVVQGPGGYTF. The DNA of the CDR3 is TGTGCCAGCAGTAGGGTCGTGCAGGGGCCTGGTGGCTACACCTTC.

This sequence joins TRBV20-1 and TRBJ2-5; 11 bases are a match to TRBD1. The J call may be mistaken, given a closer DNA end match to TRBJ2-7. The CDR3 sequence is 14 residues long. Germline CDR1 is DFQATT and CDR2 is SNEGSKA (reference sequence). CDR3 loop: CSARDPDRGREQYF. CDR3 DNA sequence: TGCAGTGCTAGAGACCCGGACAGGGGGCGCGAGCAGTACTTC.

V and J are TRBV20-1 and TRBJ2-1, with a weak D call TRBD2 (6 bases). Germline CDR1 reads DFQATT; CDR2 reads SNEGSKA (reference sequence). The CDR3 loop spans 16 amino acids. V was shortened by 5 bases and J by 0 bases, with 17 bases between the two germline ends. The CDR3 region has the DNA TGCAGTGCTCCCCGGCGGCTAGCGAGCTCCTACAATGAGCAGTTCTTC. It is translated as CSAPRRLASSYNEQFF.

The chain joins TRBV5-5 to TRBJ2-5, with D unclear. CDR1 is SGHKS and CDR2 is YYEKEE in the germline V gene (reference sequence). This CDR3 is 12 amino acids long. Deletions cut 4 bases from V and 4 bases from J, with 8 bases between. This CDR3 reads CASSVERETQYF. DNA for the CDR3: TGTGCCAGCAGCGTGGAGCGAGAGACCCAGTACTTC.

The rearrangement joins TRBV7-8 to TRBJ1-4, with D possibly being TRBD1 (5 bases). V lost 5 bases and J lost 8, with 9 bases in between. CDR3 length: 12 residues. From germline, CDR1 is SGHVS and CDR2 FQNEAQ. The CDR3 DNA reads TGTGCCAGCAGCACACGGGGGGAAAAACTGTTTTTT. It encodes CASSTRGEKLFF. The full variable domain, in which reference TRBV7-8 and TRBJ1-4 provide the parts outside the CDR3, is GAGVSQSPRYKVAKRGQDVALRCDPISGHVSLFWYQQALGQGPEFLTYFQNEAQLDKSGLPSDRFFAERPEGSVSTLKIQRTQQEDSAVYLCASSTRGEKLFFGSGTQLSVL.

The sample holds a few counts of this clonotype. Here the CDR3 reads CATSRGVRPRETQYF. The DNA for the CDR3 is TGTGCCACCAGCAGAGGTGTAAGGCCCCGGGAGACCCAGTACTTC. The gene calls are TRBV15 and TRBJ2-5, with unresolved D. Trimming cost V 1 base and J 5 bases, with 14 bases left between them. The germline V gene has CDR1 LNHNV and CDR2 YYDKDF (reference sequence). CDR3 length: 15 amino acids.

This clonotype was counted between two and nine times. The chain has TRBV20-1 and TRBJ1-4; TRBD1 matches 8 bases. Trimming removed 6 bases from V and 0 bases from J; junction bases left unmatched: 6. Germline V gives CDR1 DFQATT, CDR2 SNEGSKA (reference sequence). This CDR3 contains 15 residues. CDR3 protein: CSAYRGAATNEKLFF. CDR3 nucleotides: TGCAGTGCGTACAGGGGGGCCGCAACTAATGAAAAACTGTTTTTT.

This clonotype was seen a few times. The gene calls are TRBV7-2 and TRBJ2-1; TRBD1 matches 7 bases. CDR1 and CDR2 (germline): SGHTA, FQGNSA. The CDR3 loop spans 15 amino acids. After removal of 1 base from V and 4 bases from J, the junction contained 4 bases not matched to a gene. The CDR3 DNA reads TGTGCCAGCAGCTTAGGCAGGGGGACATACAATGAGCAGTTCTTC. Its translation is CASSLGRGTYNEQFF.

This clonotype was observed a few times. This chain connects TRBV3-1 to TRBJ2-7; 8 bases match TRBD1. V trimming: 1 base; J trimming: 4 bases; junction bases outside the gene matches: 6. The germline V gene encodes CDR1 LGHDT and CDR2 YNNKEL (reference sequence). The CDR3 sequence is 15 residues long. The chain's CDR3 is CASSQGDRSAYEQYF. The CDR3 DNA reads TGTGCCAGCAGCCAAGGGGACAGGTCTGCTTACGAGCAGTACTTC.

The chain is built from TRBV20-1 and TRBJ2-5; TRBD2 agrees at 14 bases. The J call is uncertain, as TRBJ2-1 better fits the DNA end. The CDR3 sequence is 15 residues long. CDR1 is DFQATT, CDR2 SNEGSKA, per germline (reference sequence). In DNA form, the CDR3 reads TGCAGTGCTTCTCTCGGGACTAGCGGGGGTGGTGAGCAGTTCTTC. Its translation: CSASLGTSGGGEQFF.

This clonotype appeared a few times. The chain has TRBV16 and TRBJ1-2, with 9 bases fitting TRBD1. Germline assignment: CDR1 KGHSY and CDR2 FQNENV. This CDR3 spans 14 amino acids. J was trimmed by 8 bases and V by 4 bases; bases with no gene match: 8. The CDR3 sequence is CASSRGQGLKGYTF. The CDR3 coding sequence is TGTGCCAGCAGCCGTGGACAGGGGTTAAAGGGCTACACCTTC.

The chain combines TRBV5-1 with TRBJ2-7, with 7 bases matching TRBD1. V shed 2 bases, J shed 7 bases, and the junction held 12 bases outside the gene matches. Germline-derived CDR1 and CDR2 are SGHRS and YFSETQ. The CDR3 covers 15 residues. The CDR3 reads CASSLVHRDSTEQYF. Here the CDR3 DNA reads TGCGCCAGCAGCTTAGTACACCGGGACAGCACTGAGCAGTACTTC.

As DNA, the CDR3 is TGTGCCACCACGCCACACGGACTGCCCGAAGAGACCCAGTACTTC. This gives the protein CATTPHGLPEETQYF. The V call is TRBV10-3, the J call TRBJ2-5; a possible D gene is TRBD2 (5 bases). The length of the CDR3 is 15 residues. The V end was cut by 10 bases, the J end by 3 bases, with 21 bases between. Germline loops: CDR1 ENHRY, CDR2 SYGVKD.

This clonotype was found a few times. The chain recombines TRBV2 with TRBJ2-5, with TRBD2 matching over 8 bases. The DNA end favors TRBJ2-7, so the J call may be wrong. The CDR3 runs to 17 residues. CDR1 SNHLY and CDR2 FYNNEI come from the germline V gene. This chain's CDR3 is CASSDPWVAGLIYEQYF. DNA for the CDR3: TGTGCCAGCAGTGACCCCTGGGTAGCGGGGTTGATTTACGAGCAGTACTTC.

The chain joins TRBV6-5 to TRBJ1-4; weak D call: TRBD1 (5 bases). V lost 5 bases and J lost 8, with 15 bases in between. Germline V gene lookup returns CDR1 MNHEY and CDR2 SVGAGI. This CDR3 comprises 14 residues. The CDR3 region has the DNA TGTGCCAGCAGTCGAGACAGACCGGGGGAAAAACTGTTTTTT. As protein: CASSRDRPGEKLFF.

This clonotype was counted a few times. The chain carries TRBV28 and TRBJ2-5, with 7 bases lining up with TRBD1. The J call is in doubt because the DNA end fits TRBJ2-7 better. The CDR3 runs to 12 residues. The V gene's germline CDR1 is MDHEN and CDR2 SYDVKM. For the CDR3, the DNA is TGTGCCAGCACTTACAGGGGAGACGAGCAGTACTTC. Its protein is CASTYRGDEQYF.

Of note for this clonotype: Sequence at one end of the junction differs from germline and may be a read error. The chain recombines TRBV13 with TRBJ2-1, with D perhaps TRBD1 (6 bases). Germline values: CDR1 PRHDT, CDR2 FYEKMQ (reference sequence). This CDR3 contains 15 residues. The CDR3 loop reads CASSSIQGINNQQFF. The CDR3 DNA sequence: TGTGCCAGCAGCTCGATACAGGGTATCAACAATCAGCAGTTCTTC.

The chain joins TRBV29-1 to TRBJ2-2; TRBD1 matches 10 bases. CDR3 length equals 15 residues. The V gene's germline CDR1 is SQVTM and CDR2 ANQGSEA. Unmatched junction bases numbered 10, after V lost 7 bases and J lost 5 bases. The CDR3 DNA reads TGCAGCGCTTTCCTCGGACAGGGGGGAACCGGGGAGCTGTTTTTT. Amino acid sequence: CSAFLGQGGTGELFF.

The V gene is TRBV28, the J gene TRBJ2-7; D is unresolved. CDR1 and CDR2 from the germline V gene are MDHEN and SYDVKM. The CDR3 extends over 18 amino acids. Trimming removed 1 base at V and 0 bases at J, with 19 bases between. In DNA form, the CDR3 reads TGTGCCAGCAGTTTATCCCCTAGGCGTGAAAGCCGCTCCTACGAGCAGTACTTC. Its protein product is CASSLSPRRESRSYEQYF. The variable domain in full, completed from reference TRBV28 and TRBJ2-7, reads DVKVTQSSRYLVKRTGEKVFLECVQDMDHENMFWYRQDPGLGLRLIYFSYDVKMKEKGDIPEGYSVSREKKERFSLILESASTNQTSMYLCASSLSPRRESRSYEQYFGPGTRLTVT.

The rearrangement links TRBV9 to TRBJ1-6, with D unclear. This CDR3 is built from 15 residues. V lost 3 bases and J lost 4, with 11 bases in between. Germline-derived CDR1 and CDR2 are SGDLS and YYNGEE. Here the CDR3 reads CASSATENYNSPLHF. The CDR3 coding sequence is TGTGCCAGCAGCGCAACAGAAAATTATAATTCACCCCTCCACTTT.

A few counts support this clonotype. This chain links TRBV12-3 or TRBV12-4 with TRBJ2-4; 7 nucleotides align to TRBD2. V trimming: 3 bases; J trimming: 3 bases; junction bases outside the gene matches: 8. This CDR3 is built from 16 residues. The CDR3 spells CASSLGGDKGKNIQYF. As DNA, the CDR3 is TGTGCCAGCAGTTTGGGGGGGGATAAGGGCAAAAACATTCAGTACTTC.

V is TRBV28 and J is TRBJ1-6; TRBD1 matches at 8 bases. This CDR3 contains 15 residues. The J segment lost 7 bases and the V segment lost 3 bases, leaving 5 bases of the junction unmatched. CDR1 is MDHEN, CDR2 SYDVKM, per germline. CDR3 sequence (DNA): TGTGCCAGCAGTTTGCCTCGACAGGGGAATTCACCCCTCCACTTT. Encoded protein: CASSLPRQGNSPLHF.